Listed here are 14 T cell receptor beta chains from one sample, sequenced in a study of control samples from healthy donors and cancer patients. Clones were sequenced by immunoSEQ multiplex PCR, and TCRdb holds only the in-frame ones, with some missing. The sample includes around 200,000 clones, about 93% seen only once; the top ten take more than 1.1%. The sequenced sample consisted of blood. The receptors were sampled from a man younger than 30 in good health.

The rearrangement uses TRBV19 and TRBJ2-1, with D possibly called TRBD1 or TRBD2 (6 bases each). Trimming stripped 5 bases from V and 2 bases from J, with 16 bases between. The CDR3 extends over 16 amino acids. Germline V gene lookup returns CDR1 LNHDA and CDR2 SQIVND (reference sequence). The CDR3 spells CASSDPRRGPYNEQFF. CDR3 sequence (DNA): TGTGCCAGTAGTGACCCGCGACGGGGGCCCTACAATGAGCAGTTCTTC. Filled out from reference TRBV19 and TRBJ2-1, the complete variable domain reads DGGITQSPKYLFRKEGQNVTLSCEQNLNHDAMYWYRQDPGQGLRLIYYSQIVNDFQKGDIAEGYSVSREKKESFPLTVTSAQKNPTAFYLCASSDPRRGPYNEQFFGPGTRLTVL.

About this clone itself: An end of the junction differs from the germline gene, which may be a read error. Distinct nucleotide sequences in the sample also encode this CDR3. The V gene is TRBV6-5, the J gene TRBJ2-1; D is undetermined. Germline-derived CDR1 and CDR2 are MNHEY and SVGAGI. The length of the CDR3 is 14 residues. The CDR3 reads CASTTDRSYNEQFF. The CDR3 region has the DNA TGTGCTAGCACTACAGACCGCTCCTACAATGAGCAGTTCTTC.

As DNA, the CDR3 is TGTGCCAGCAGCTCAAAAAACATTCAGTACTTC. Protein product: CASSSKNIQYF. The chain joins TRBV13 to TRBJ2-4; D is undetermined. The length of the CDR3 is 11 residues. V was trimmed by 4 bases and J by 4 bases, leaving 2 bases between them. Looked up from germline, CDR1 is PRHDT and CDR2 is FYEKMQ (reference sequence).

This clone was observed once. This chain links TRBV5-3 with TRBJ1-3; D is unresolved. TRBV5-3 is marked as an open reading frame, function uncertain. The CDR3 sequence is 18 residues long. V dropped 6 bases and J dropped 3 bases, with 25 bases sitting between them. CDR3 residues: CARTLSGSRSPLGNTIYF. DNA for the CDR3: TGTGCCAGAACCCTTAGCGGGTCGAGGTCCCCTCTTGGAAACACCATATATTTT.

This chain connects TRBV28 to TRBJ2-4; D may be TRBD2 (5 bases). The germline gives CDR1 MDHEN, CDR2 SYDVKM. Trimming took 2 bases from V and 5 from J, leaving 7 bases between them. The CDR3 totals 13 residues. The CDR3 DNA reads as TGTGCCAGCAGTTTAGTGGAGGAAAACATTCAGTACTTC. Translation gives CASSLVEENIQYF.

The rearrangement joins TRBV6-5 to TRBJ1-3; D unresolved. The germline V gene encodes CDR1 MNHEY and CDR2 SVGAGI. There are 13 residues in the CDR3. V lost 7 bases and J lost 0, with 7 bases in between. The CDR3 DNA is TGTGCCAGCACCATTTCCTCTGGAAACACCATATATTTT. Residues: CASTISSGNTIYF.

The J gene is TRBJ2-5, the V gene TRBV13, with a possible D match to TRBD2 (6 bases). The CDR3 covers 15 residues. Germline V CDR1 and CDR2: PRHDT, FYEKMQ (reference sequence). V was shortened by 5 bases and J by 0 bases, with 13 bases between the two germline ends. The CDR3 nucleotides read TGTGCCAGCAGCCCACGGACTACCCACCAAGAGACCCAGTACTTC. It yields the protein CASSPRTTHQETQYF.

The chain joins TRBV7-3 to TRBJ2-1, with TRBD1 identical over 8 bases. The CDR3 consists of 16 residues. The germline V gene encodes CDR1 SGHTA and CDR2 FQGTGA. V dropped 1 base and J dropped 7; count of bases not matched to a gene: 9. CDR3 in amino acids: CASSLNAGGSGNEQFF. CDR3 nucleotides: TGTGCCAGCAGCTTAAACGCAGGGGGCAGTGGGAATGAGCAGTTCTTC.

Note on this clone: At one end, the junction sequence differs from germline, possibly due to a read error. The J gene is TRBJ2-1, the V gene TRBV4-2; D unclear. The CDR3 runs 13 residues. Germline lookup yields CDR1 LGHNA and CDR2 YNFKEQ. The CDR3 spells CASSQGPHNEQFF. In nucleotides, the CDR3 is TGTGCCAGCAGTCAAGGTCCCCACAATGAGCAGTTCTTC.

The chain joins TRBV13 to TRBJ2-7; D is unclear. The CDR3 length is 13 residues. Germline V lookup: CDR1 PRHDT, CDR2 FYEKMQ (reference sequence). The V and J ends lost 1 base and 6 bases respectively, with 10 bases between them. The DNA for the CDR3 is TGTGCCAGCAGCTTAGCTGAGCCAGGCGAGCAGTACTTC. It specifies CASSLAEPGEQYF.

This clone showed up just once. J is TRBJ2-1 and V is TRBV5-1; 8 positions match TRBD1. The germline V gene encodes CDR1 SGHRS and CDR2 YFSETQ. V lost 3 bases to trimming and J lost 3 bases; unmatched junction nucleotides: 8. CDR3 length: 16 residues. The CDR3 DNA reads TGCGCCAGCAGCTCCCTTTCCGGGACAGGCTACAATGAGCAGTTCTTC. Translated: CASSSLSGTGYNEQFF.

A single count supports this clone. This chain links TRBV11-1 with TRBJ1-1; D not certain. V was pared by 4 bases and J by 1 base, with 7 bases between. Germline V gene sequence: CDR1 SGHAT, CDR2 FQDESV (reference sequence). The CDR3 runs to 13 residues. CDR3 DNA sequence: TGTGCCAGCAGCTCGGCCCCGAACACTGAAGCTTTCTTT. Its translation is CASSSAPNTEAFF.

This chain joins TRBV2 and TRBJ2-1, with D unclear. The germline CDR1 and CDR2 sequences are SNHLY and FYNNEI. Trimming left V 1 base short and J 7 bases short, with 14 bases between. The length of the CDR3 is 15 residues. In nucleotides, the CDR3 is TGTGCCAGCAGTGAAGGGCCTCTTAATTGGAATGAGCAGTTCTTC. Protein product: CASSEGPLNWNEQFF.

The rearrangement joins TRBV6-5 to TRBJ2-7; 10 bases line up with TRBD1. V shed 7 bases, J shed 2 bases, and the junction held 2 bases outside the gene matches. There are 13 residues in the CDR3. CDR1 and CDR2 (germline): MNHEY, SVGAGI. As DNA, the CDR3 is TGTGCCAGCACCGGGACAGGGGCCTACGAGCAGTACTTC. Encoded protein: CASTGTGAYEQYF.